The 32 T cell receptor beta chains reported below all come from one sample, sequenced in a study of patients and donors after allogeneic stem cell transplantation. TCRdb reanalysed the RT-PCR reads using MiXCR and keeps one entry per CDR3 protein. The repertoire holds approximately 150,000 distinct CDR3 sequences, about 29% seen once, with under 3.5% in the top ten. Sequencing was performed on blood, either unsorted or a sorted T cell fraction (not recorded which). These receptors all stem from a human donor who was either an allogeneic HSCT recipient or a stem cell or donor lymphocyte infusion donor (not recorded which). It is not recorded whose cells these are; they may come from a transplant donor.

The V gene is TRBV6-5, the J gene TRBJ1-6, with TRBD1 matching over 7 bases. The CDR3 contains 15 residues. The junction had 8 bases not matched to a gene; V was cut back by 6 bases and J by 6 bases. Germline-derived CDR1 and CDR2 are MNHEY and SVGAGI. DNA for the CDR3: TGTGCCAGCAGCAACCTACAGGGGATTAATTCACCCCTCCACTTT. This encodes CASSNLQGINSPLHF.

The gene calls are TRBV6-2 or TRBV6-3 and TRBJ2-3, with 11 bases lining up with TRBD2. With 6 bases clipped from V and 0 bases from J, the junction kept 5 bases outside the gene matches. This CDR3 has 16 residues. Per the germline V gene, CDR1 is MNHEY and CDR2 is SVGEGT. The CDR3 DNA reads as TGTGCCAGCAGAACACTAGCGGGAGACAGCACAGATACGCAGTATTTT. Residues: CASRTLAGDSTDTQYF.

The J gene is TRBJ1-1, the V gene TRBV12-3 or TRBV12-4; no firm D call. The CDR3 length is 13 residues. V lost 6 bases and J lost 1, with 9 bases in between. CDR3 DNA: TGTGCCAGCAGCACCATGTCGAACACTGAAGCTTTCTTT. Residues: CASSTMSNTEAFF.

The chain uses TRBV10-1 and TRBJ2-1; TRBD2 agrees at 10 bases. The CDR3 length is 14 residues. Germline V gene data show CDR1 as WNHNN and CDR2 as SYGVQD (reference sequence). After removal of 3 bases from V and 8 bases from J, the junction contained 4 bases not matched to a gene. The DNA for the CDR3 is TGCGCCAGCAGTGAACTAGCGGGACTGGATGAGCAGTTCTTC. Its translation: CASSELAGLDEQFF.

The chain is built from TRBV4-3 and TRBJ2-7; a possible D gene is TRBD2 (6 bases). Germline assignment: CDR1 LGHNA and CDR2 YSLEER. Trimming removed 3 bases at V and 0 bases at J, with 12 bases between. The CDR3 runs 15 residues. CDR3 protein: CASSQGTPSSYEQYF. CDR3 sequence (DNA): TGCGCCAGCAGCCAGGGGACTCCGAGCTCCTACGAGCAGTACTTC.

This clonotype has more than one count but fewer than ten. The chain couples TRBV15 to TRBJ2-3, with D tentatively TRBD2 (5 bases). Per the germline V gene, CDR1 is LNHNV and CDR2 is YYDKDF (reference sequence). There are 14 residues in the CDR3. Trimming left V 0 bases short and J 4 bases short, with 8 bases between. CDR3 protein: CATSRDPSPDTQYF. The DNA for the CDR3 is TGTGCCACCAGCAGAGATCCTAGCCCAGATACGCAGTATTTT.

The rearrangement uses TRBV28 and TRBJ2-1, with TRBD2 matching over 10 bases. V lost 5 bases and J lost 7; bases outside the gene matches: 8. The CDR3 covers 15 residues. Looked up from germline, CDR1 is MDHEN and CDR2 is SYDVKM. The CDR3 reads CASSLVAGGRNEQFF. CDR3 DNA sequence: TGTGCCAGCAGTCTGGTAGCGGGAGGAAGGAATGAGCAGTTCTTC.

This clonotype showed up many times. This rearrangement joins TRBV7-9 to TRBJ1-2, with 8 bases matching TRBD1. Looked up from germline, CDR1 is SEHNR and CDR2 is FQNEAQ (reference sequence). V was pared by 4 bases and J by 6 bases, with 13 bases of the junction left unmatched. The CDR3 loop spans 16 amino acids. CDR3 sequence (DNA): TGTGCCAGCAGCTCCCCTCGGACAGGGCCGGACCATGGCTACACCTTC. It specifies CASSSPRTGPDHGYTF.

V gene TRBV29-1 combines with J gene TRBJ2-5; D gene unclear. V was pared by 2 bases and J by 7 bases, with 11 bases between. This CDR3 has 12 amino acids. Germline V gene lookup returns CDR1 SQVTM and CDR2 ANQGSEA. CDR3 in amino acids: CSVELGFGTQYF. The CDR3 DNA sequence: TGCAGCGTTGAACTGGGGTTTGGGACCCAGTACTTC.

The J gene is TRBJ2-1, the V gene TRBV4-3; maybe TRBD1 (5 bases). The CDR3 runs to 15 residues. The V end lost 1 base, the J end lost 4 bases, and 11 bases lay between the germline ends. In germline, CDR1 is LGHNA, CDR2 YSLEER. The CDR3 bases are TGCGCCAGCAGCCAAGTGGGGCTAGAATACAATGAGCAGTTCTTC. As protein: CASSQVGLEYNEQFF.

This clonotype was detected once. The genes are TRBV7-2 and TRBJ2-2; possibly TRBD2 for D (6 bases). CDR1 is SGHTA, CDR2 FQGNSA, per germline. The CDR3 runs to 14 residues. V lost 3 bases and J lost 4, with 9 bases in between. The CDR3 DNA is TGTGCCAGCAGCTTGGAGGGCCGCACCGGGGAGCTGTTTTTT. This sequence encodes CASSLEGRTGELFF.

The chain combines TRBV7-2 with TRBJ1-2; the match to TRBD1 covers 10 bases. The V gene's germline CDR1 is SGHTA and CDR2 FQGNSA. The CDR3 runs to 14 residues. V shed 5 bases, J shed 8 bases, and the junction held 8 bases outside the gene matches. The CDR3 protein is CASSRGTGDRGYTF. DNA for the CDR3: TGTGCCAGCAGCCGAGGGACAGGGGATAGAGGCTACACCTTC.

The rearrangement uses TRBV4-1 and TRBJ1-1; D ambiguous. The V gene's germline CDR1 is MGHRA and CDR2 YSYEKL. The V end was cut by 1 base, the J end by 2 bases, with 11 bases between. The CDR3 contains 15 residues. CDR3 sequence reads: CASSQGSRTNTEAFF. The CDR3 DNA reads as TGCGCCAGCAGCCAAGGGAGCCGGACCAACACTGAAGCTTTCTTT.

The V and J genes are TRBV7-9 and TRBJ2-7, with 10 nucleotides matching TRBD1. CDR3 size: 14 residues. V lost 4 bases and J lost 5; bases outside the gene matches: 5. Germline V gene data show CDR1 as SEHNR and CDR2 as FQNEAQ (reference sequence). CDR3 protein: CASSWDRGAHEQYF. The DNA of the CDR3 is TGTGCCAGCAGCTGGGACAGGGGCGCCCACGAGCAGTACTTC.

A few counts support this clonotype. The DNA of the CDR3 is TGTGCCAGCAGCCCAAAGGAGACGGGGACAGTCTCTGGAAACACCATATATTTT. Translating gives CASSPKETGTVSGNTIYF. The chain links TRBV14 to TRBJ1-3; 7 bases fit TRBD1. The length of the CDR3 is 18 residues. V shed 4 bases, J shed 0 bases, and the junction held 12 bases outside the gene matches. Germline assignment: CDR1 SGHDN and CDR2 FVKESK.

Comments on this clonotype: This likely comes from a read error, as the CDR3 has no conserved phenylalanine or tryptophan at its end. CDR3 nucleotides: TGTGCCAGCAGTCGGGGCCAGCCCCAGCATTTG. The encoded protein is CASSRGQPQHL. V is TRBV28 and J is TRBJ1-5, with D possibly TRBD1 on 5 matching bases. Germline loops: CDR1 MDHEN, CDR2 SYDVKM. V lost 5 bases and J lost 7, with 6 bases in between. The CDR3 extends over 11 amino acids.

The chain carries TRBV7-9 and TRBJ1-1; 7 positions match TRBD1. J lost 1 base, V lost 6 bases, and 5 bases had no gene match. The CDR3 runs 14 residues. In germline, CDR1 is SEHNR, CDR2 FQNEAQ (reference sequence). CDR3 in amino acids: CASSRDSSNTEAFF. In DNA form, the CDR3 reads TGTGCCAGCAGTAGGGACAGCTCGAACACTGAAGCTTTCTTT.

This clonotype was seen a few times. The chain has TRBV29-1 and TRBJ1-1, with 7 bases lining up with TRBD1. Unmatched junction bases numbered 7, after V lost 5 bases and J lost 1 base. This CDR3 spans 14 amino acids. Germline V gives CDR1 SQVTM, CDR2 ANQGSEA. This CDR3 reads CSVKNRGANTEAFF. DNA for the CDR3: TGCAGCGTTAAAAACAGGGGTGCGAACACTGAAGCTTTCTTT.

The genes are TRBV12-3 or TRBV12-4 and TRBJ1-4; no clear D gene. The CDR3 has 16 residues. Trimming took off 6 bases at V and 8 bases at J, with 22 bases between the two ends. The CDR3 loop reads CASSPLGAAWREKLFF. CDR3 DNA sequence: TGTGCCAGCAGCCCCCTCGGAGCCGCTTGGAGGGAAAAACTGTTTTTT.

The DNA of the CDR3 is TGTGCCACCAGTGATTTGCCCCGGCACAATGAGCAGTTCTTC. Residues: CATSDLPRHNEQFF. This chain links TRBV24-1 with TRBJ2-1; D unclear. V gave up 0 bases and J gave up 5 bases, with 7 bases separating them. CDR1 and CDR2 (germline): KGHDR, SFDVKD. CDR3 length equals 14 residues.

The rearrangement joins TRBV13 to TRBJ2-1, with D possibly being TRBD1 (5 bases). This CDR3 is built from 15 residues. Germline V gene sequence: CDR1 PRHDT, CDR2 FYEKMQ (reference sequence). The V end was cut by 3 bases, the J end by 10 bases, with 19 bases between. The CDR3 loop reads CASSFPFSPSGEQFF. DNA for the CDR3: TGTGCCAGCAGCTTTCCTTTCAGCCCATCAGGGGAGCAGTTCTTC.

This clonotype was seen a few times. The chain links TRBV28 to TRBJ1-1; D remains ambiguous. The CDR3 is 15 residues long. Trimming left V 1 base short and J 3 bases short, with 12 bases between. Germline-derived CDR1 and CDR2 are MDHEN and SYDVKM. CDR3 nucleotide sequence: TGTGCCAGCAGTTTATCGCCCATGACGGACACTGAAGCTTTCTTT. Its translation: CASSLSPMTDTEAFF.

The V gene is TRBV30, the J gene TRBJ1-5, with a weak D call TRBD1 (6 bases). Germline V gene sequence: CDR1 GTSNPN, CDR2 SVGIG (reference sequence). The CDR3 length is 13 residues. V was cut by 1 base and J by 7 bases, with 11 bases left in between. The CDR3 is CAWSDRDGQPQHF. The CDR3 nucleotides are TGTGCCTGGAGTGACAGGGATGGACAGCCCCAGCATTTT.

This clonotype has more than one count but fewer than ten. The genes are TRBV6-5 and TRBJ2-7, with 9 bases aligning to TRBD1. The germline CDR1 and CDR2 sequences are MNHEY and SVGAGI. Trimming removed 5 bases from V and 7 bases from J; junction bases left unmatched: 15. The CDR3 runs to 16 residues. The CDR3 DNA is TGTGCCAGCAGTGTCTTTTTTACGGGACAGGGTGGAGAGCAGTACTTC. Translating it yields CASSVFFTGQGGEQYF.

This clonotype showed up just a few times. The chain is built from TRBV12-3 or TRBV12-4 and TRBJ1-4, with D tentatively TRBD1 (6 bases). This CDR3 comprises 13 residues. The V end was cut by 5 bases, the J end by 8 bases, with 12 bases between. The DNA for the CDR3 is TGTGCCAGCAGTCCCGGGACAACCGAAAAACTGTTTTTT. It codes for CASSPGTTEKLFF.

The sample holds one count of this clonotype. CDR3 loop: CATRGETQYF. The DNA of the CDR3 is TGTGCCACACGGGGGGAGACCCAGTACTTC. The V and J genes are TRBV10-3 and TRBJ2-5; weak D call: TRBD2 (6 bases). The length of the CDR3 is 10 residues. Per the germline V gene, CDR1 is ENHRY and CDR2 is SYGVKD. V lost 10 bases and J 5 bases, leaving 8 bases between the germline ends.

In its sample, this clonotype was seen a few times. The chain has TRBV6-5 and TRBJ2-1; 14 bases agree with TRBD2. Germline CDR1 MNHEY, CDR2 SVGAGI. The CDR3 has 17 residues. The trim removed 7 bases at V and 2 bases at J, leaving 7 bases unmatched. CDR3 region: CASKGLAGVPPYNEQFF. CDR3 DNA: TGTGCCAGCAAGGGACTAGCGGGAGTCCCTCCCTACAATGAGCAGTTCTTC.

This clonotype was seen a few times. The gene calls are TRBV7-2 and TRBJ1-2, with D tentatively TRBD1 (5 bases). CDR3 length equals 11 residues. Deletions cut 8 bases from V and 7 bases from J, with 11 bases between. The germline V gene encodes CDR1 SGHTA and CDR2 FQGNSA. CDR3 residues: CASSTRGGYTF. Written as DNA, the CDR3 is TGTGCCAGCTCCACAAGGGGTGGCTACACCTTC. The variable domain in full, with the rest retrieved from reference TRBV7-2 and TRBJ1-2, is GAGVSQSPSNKVTEKGKDVELRCDPISGHTALYWYRQSLGQGLEFLIYFQGNSAPDKSGLPSDRFSAERTGGSVSTLTIQRTQQEDSAVYLCASSTRGGYTFGSGTRLTVV.

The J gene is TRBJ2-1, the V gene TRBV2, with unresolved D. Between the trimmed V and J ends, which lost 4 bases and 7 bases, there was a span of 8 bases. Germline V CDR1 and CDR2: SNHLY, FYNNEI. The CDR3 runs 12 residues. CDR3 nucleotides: TGTGCCAGCAGTGGACTCCCAAATGAGCAGTTCTTC. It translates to CASSGLPNEQFF.

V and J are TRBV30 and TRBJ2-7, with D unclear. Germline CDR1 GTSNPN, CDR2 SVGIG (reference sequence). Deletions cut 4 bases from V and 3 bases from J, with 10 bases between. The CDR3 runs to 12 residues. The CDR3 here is CAWTLGNYEQYF. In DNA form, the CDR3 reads TGTGCCTGGACCCTAGGGAACTACGAGCAGTACTTC. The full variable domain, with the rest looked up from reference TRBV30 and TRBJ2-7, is SQTIHQWPATLVQPVGSPLSLECTVEGTSNPNLYWYRQAAGRGLQLLFYSVGIGQISSEVPQNLSASRPQDRQFILSSKKLLLSDSGFYLCAWTLGNYEQYFGPGTRLTVT.

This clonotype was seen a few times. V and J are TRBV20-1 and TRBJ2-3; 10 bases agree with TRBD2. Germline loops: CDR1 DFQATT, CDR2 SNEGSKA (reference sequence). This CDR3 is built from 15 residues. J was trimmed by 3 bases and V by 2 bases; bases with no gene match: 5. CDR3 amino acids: CSARKAGGPTDTQYF. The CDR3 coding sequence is TGCAGTGCTAGAAAAGCGGGAGGGCCGACAGATACGCAGTATTTT.

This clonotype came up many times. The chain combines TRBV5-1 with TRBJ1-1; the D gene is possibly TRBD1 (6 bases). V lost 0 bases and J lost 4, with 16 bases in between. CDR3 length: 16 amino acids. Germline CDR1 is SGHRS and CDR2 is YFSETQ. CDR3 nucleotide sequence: TGCGCCAGCAGCTTGGCCCCCCAACAGGGAAGCACTGAAGCTTTCTTT. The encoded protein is CASSLAPQQGSTEAFF.